The T cell receptor (beta chain) described here comes from a study of blood T cell repertoires in COVID-19. Study overall: In each case, the material was cDNA or gDNA derived from T cells, B-cell-depleted T cells, or PBMCs.

Germline V CDR1 and CDR2: KGHDR, SFDVKD. V shed 4 bases and J shed 3 bases, with 19 bases lying between them. The CDR3 runs to 17 residues. Cohorts were based on clinical histories the participants reported. In Cohort 3, a recovered donor had either two negative PCRs, clearance, or symptom resolution. In the authors' workflow: Reference gene primer amplification yielded estimated nucleated cell counts. Assay used: immunoSEQ multiplex PCR; TCRdb lists only in-frame clones, some missing. The V and J calls and the clone size are those of that table, but D and trimming were determined from the DNA. Found here are approximately 480,000 clones, about 90% of them singletons; the top ten hold roughly 0.72%.

The sequenced sample consisted of PBMCs or T cells enriched from blood (not recorded which). The chain employs TRBV24-1 and TRBJ2-3; D possibly corresponds to TRBD2 (5 bases). The receptor comes from a woman under 30 who had recovered from COVID-19. The CDR3 loop is CATSDSEGQWGTDTQYF. In nucleotides, the CDR3 is TGTGCCACCAGTGACTCAGAGGGCCAGTGGGGAACAGATACGCAGTATTTT.